Detailed here is one T cell receptor beta chain. The data were taken from a study of blood T cell repertoires in COVID-19. Across the study: The United States, Italy and Spain were the sources of the acute and convalescent COVID-19 samples. Sample material is recorded as cDNA or gDNA derived from T cells, B-cell-depleted T cells, or PBMCs.

Between the trimmed V and J ends, which lost 4 bases and 2 bases, there was a span of 12 bases. The length of the CDR3 is 16 residues. Germline V CDR1 and CDR2: SGHTA, FQGNSA. In the authors' methods: By means of reference gene primer amplification, nucleated cell counts were estimated. Libraries were prepared by immunoSEQ multiplex PCR; TCRdb keeps only in-frame clonotypes and omits some of them. The DNA gave D and trimming, while V, J and clone size come from that table. The sample has roughly 130,000 clones; 65% to 85% are singletons. The source is a man between 70 and 80 years old with acute or convalescent COVID-19. V is TRBV7-2 and J is TRBJ1-6; unclear D gene. What was sequenced was peripheral blood. This CDR3 is CASSSELTTYNSPLHF. DNA for the CDR3: TGTGCCAGCAGCTCGGAGCTTACAACCTATAATTCACCCCTCCACTTT.